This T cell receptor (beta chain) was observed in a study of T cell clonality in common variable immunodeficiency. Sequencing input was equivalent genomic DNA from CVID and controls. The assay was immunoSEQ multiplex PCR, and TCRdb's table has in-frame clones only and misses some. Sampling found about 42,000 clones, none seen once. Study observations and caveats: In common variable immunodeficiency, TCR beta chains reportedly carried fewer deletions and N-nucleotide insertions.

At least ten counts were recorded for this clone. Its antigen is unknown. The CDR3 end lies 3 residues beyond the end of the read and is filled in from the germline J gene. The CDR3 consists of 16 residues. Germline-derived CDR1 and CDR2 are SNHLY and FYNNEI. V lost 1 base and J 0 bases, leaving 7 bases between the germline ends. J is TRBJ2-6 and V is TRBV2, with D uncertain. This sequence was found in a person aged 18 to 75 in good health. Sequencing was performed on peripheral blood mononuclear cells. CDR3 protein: CASSEDILSGANVLTF. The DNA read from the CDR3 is TGTGCCAGCAGTGAAGACATCCTCTCTGGGGCCAACGTC. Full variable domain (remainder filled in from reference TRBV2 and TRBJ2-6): EPEVTQTPSHQVTQMGQEVILRCVPISNHLYFYWYRQILGQKVEFLVSFYNNEISEKSEIFDDQFSVERPDGSNFTLKIRSTKLEDSAMYFCASSEDILSGANVLTFGAGSRLTVL.